This T cell receptor beta chain is drawn from a study of cytomegalovirus exposure and HLA in healthy donors. The CDR3 sequence is 13 residues long. Trimming removed 5 bases from V and 2 bases from J; junction bases left unmatched: 3. Germline V lookup: CDR1 MNHEY, CDR2 SVGAGI. The study ran its PCR with 60 Vbeta and 13 Jbeta primers. Sequenced by immunoSEQ multiplex PCR; TCRdb stores in-frame clones only, minus some. The sample has more than 150,000 clones; 84% are singletons. The source material was PBMCs. The sequence derives from a girl aged 2 to 10 in good health and CMV-seropositive. V is TRBV6-5 and J is TRBJ2-7, with 7 bases aligning to TRBD1. The CDR3 protein is CASSPGGTYEQYF. The CDR3 DNA reads TGTGCCAGCAGTCCAGGGGGAACCTACGAGCAGTACTTC.